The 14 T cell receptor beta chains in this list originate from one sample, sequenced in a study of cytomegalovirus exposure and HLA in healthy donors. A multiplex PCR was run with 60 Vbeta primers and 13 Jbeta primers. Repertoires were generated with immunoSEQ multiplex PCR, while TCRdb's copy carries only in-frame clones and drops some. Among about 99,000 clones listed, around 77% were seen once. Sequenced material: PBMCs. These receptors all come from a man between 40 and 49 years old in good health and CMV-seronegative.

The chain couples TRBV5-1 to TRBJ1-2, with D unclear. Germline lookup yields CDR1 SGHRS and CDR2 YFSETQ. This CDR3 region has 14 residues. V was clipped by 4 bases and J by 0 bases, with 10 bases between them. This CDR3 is CASSPESANYGYTF. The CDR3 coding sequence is TGCGCCAGCAGCCCCGAGTCGGCTAACTATGGCTACACCTTC.

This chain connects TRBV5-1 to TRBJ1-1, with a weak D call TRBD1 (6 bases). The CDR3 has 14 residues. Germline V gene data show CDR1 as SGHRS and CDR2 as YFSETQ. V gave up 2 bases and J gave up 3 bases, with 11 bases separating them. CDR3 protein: CASSFTGTYTEAFF. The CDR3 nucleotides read TGCGCCAGCAGCTTTACAGGGACGTACACTGAAGCTTTCTTT.

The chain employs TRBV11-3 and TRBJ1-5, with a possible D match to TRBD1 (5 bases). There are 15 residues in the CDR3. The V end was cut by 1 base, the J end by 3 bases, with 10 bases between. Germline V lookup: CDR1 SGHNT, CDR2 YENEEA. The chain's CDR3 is CASSLARDFNQPQHF. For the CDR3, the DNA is TGTGCCAGCAGCTTAGCCAGGGACTTCAATCAGCCCCAGCATTTT.

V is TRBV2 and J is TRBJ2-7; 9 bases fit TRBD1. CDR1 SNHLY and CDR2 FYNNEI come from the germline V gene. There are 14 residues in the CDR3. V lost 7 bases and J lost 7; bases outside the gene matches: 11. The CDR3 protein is CASIQGQGGREQYF. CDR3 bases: TGTGCCAGCATCCAGGGACAGGGCGGTCGGGAGCAGTACTTC.

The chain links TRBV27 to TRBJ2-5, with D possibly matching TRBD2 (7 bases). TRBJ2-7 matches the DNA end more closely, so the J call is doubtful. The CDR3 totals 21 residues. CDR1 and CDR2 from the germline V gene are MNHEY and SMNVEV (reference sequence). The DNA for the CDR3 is TGTGCCAGCGGGCACTCGGGGAGGGGGGCCCAGCCCCCTCCTAGCTCCTACGAGCAGTACTTC. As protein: CASGHSGRGAQPPPSSYEQYF.

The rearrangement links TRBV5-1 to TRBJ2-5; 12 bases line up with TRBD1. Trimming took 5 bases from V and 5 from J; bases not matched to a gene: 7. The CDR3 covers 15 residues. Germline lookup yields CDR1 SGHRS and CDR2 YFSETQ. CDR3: CASSSGQGAWETQYF. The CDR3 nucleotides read TGCGCCAGCAGTTCGGGACAGGGGGCTTGGGAGACCCAGTACTTC.

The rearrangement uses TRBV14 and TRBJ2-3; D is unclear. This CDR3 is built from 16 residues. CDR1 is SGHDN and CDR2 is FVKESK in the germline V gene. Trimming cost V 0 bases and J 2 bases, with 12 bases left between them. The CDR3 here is CASSQDLLIATDTQYF. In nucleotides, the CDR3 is TGTGCCAGCAGCCAAGATCTCCTGATAGCCACAGATACGCAGTATTTT.

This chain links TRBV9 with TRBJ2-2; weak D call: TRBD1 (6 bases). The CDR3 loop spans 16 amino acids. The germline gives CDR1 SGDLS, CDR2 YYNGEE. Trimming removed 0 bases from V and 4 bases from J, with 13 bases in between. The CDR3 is CASSVDSRGGTGELFF. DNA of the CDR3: TGTGCCAGCAGCGTAGACTCCAGGGGTGGCACCGGGGAGCTGTTTTTT.

The CDR3 loop reads CASTLRGEGNQPQHF. CDR3 sequence (DNA): TGTGCCAGCACCCTGCGAGGGGAGGGCAATCAGCCCCAGCATTTT. This chain connects TRBV2 to TRBJ1-5; D is perhaps TRBD1 (5 bases). V lost 7 bases to trimming and J lost 2 bases, with 15 bases between them. The length of the CDR3 is 15 residues. Per the germline V gene, CDR1 is SNHLY and CDR2 is FYNNEI.

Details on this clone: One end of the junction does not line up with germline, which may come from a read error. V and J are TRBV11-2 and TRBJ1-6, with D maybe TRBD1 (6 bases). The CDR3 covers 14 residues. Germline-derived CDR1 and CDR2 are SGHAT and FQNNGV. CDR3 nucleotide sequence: TGTGCCAGCAGCTCCCTAACAGGGCTAACACCCCTCCTCTTT. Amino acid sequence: CASSSLTGLTPLLF.

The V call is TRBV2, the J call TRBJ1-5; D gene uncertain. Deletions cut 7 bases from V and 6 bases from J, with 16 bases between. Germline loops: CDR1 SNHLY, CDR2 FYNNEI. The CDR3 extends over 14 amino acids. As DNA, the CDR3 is TGTGCCAGCAAGATGACCCGGGAAGCTCAGCCCCAGCATTTT. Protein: CASKMTREAQPQHF.

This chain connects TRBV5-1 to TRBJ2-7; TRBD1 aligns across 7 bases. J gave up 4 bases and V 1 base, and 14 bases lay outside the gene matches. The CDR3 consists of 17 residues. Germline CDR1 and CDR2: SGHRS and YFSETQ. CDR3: CASSLRTGANHPYEQYF. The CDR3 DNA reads TGCGCCAGCAGCTTGAGGACAGGAGCTAATCACCCTTACGAGCAGTACTTC.

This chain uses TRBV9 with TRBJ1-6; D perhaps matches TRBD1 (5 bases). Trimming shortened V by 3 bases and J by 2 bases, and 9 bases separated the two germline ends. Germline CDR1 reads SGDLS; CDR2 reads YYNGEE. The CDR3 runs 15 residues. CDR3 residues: CASSGGVAYNSPLHF. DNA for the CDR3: TGTGCCAGCAGCGGGGGGGTGGCCTATAATTCACCCCTCCACTTT.

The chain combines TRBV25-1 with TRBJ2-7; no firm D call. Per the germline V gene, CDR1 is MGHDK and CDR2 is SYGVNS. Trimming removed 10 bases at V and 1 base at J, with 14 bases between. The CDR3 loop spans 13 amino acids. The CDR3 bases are TGTGCCACCAATAATGACAAATCCTACGAGCAGTACTTC. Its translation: CATNNDKSYEQYF.